This T cell receptor beta chain originates from a study of graft-versus-host responses after intestinal transplantation. With respect to this clone: Its antigen remains unknown.

Clones were read by immunoSEQ multiplex PCR, and TCRdb kept only the in-frame ones, dropping some. This table holds about 93,000 clones, approximately 92% found once. V shed 3 bases and J shed 8 bases, with 13 bases lying between them. The CDR3 is 13 residues long. Looked up from germline, CDR1 is MRHNA and CDR2 is SNTAGT. Source: unstimulated CD8+ T cells sorted from spleen or lymph node cells, taken before intestinal transplant. The TCR originated in a human donor who received an intestinal transplant. V gene TRBV6-4 combines with J gene TRBJ1-2, with a possible D match to TRBD1 (5 bases). In DNA form, the CDR3 reads TGTGCCAGCAGTGAAGTCAAGGGGTTCGGCTACACCTTC. Its protein is CASSEVKGFGYTF.